Listed below are T cell receptor beta chains from one sample, sequenced in a study of shared T cell receptors in the human thymus. Libraries were prepared by immunoSEQ multiplex PCR; TCRdb keeps only in-frame clonotypes and omits some of them. Here the sample spans roughly 550,000 clones, approximately 80% being singletons. The sample was also linked to a second study, of human thymus T cells.

Material for sequencing was thymocytes. The receptors derive from a boy younger than two with a congenital heart defect. The CDR3 runs from the conserved cysteine through the conserved F or W. Each record gives: V gene, clone size, J gene, D gene, CDR3 length, CDR3 DNA, CDR3 protein. A D gene is named only where the DNA matches it firmly. For some rows the clone size is stated as once, few or many, or as a class when expanded; others skip it.

V gene: TRBV6-1
clone size: -
J gene: TRBJ2-7
D gene: TRBD1
CDR3 length: 15
CDR3 DNA: TGTGCCAGCAGTGAAATTGGACAGGGTTACTACGAGCAGTACTTC
CDR3 protein: CASSEIGQGYYEQYF

V gene: TRBV28
clone size: -
J gene: TRBJ1-3
D gene: TRBD1
CDR3 length: 13
CDR3 DNA: TGTGCCAGCAGAGGGACAGGGGGAAACACCATATATTTT
CDR3 protein: CASRGTGGNTIYF

V gene: TRBV14
clone size: once
J gene: TRBJ1-2
D gene: -
CDR3 length: 14
CDR3 DNA: TGTGCCAGCAGCCGGGGCAGGGCCAACTATGGCTACACCTTC
CDR3 protein: CASSRGRANYGYTF

V gene: TRBV14
clone size: -
J gene: TRBJ2-7
D gene: -
CDR3 length: 15
CDR3 DNA: TGTGCCAGCAGCCACCGGCAGGGTACCCCCTACGAGCAGTACTTC
CDR3 protein: CASSHRQGTPYEQYF

V gene: TRBV19
clone size: once
J gene: TRBJ1-1
D gene: -
CDR3 length: 13
CDR3 DNA: TGTGCCAGTAGTGGCAGGGTGAACACTGAAGCTTTCTTT
CDR3 protein: CASSGRVNTEAFF

V gene: TRBV7-3
clone size: -
J gene: TRBJ2-3
D gene: -
CDR3 length: 13
CDR3 DNA: TGTGCCAGCAGCCCCTTCCCACTAGATACGCAGTATTTT
CDR3 protein: CASSPFPLDTQYF

V gene: TRBV7-6
clone size: -
J gene: TRBJ2-3
D gene: -
CDR3 length: 16
CDR3 DNA: TGTGCCAGCAGCCCTATAGCATTAACTAGCACAGATACGCAGTATTTT
CDR3 protein: CASSPIALTSTDTQYF

V gene: TRBV27
clone size: once
J gene: TRBJ2-7
D gene: TRBD1
CDR3 length: 16
CDR3 DNA: TGTGCCAGCAGTGTCTATAGGGCAGGGGGATGGTACGAGCAGTACTTC
CDR3 protein: CASSVYRAGGWYEQYF

V gene: TRBV4-2
clone size: -
J gene: TRBJ1-4
D gene: TRBD1
CDR3 length: 15
CDR3 DNA: TGTGCCAGCAGCCAAGGGGGGACAGGGTATGAAAAACTGTTTTTT
CDR3 protein: CASSQGGTGYEKLFF

V gene: TRBV29-1
clone size: -
J gene: TRBJ2-5
D gene: -
CDR3 length: 14
CDR3 DNA: TGCAGCGTTGAGGGGCAGACTGGGGAAGAGACCCAGTACTTC
CDR3 protein: CSVEGQTGEETQYF

V gene: TRBV4-3
clone size: -
J gene: TRBJ2-2
D gene: TRBD1
CDR3 length: 16
CDR3 DNA: TGCGCCAGCAGCCATGACAGGGGGTTTAACACCGGGGAGCTGTTTTTT
CDR3 protein: CASSHDRGFNTGELFF

V gene: TRBV7-2
clone size: -
J gene: TRBJ1-5
D gene: -
CDR3 length: 17
CDR3 DNA: TGTGCCAGCAGCTTAGGTGCCAGGTTCTATAGCAATCAGCCCCAGCATTTT
CDR3 protein: CASSLGARFYSNQPQHF

V gene: TRBV7-3
clone size: once
J gene: TRBJ2-7
D gene: -
CDR3 length: 15
CDR3 DNA: TGTGCCAGCAGCTCGCAGGCAGGGATCCACTACGAGCAGTACTTC
CDR3 protein: CASSSQAGIHYEQYF

V gene: TRBV14
clone size: -
J gene: TRBJ2-7
D gene: TRBD2
CDR3 length: 15
CDR3 DNA: TGTGCCAGCAGCGGCCTAGCGGGAGCATTGACCGAGCAGTACTTC
CDR3 protein: CASSGLAGALTEQYF

V gene: TRBV6-5
clone size: -
J gene: TRBJ1-2
D gene: -
CDR3 length: 15
CDR3 DNA: TGTGCCAGCAGTTACTCAGGGGACGGGGGAACTTGCTACACCTTC
CDR3 protein: CASSYSGDGGTCYTF

V gene: TRBV7-8
clone size: -
J gene: TRBJ2-1
D gene: TRBD2
CDR3 length: 16
CDR3 DNA: TGTGCCAGCAGCCCCCCGAGCGGGGCACACAACAATGAGCAGTTCTTC
CDR3 protein: CASSPPSGAHNNEQFF

V gene: TRBV7-9
clone size: -
J gene: TRBJ1-1
D gene: -
CDR3 length: 17
CDR3 DNA: TGTGCCAGCAGCTTAGACCGGGCAGGGGAGATGAACACTGAAGCTTTCTTT
CDR3 protein: CASSLDRAGEMNTEAFF

V gene: TRBV7-9
clone size: -
J gene: TRBJ2-7
D gene: TRBD2
CDR3 length: 15
CDR3 DNA: TGTGCCAGCAGCTTATTCGCTAGCGGGCCAGTGGAGCAGTACTTC
CDR3 protein: CASSLFASGPVEQYF

V gene: TRBV9
clone size: once
J gene: TRBJ2-3
D gene: -
CDR3 length: 16
CDR3 DNA: TGTGCCAGCTCCCCGCCCCCGTGGCACGGCACAGATACGCAGTATTTT
CDR3 protein: CASSPPPWHGTDTQYF

V gene: TRBV29-1
clone size: -
J gene: TRBJ2-2
D gene: -
CDR3 length: 16
CDR3 DNA: TGCAGCACTGGGGGTGGTCGGGAGTTGCGTACCGGGGAGCTGTTTTTT
CDR3 protein: CSTGGGRELRTGELFF

V gene: TRBV28
clone size: -
J gene: TRBJ1-5
D gene: -
CDR3 length: 18
CDR3 DNA: TGTGCCAGCAGTCCTGGGCCCCCCTTCTTTTATAGCAATCAGCCCCAGCATTTT
CDR3 protein: CASSPGPPFFYSNQPQHF

V gene: TRBV12-5
clone size: once
J gene: TRBJ1-1
D gene: TRBD1
CDR3 length: 13
CDR3 DNA: TGTGCTAGTTGGGGGAATGTCAGGGGGAGGGCTTTCTTT
CDR3 protein: CASWGNVRGRAFF

V gene: TRBV21-1
clone size: few
J gene: TRBJ2-1
D gene: -
CDR3 length: 17
CDR3 DNA: TGTGCCAGCAGCACTAGACTAGCGGCTACAAGGAACAATGAGCAGTTCTTC
CDR3 protein: CASSTRLAATRNNEQFF

V gene: TRBV19
clone size: -
J gene: TRBJ2-7
D gene: TRBD2
CDR3 length: 16
CDR3 DNA: TGTGCCAGTAGTATGAGTCTAGCGGGAGCCTCCTACGAGCAGTACTTC
CDR3 protein: CASSMSLAGASYEQYF

V gene: TRBV7-2
clone size: -
J gene: TRBJ2-7
D gene: -
CDR3 length: 14
CDR3 DNA: TGTGCCAGCAGCTTATGGTCACTAGGCTACGAGCAGTACTTC
CDR3 protein: CASSLWSLGYEQYF

V gene: TRBV6-1
clone size: -
J gene: TRBJ2-5
D gene: -
CDR3 length: 14
CDR3 DNA: TGTGCCAGCAGTGAACGAGCGTACCAAGAGACCCAGTACTTC
CDR3 protein: CASSERAYQETQYF

V gene: TRBV4-1
clone size: -
J gene: TRBJ2-1
D gene: TRBD2
CDR3 length: 12
CDR3 DNA: TGCGCCAGCAGCCGGGACTATCATGAGCAGTTCTTC
CDR3 protein: CASSRDYHEQFF

V gene: TRBV7-4
clone size: -
J gene: TRBJ1-1
D gene: -
CDR3 length: 14
CDR3 DNA: TGTGCCAGCAGCCCTCGACATTTAGTGGCTGAAGCTTTCTTT
CDR3 protein: CASSPRHLVAEAFF

V gene: TRBV28
clone size: -
J gene: TRBJ1-3
D gene: TRBD1
CDR3 length: 17
CDR3 DNA: TGTGCCAGCAGTTTACCCAGGGGGCGATACTCTGGAAACACCATATATTTT
CDR3 protein: CASSLPRGRYSGNTIYF

V gene: TRBV10-3
clone size: -
J gene: TRBJ2-1
D gene: TRBD2
CDR3 length: 16
CDR3 DNA: TGTGCCATCAGTGGGAGGACTAGCCGAACCTACAATGAGCAGTTCTTC
CDR3 protein: CAISGRTSRTYNEQFF

V gene: TRBV11-3
clone size: -
J gene: TRBJ2-7
D gene: TRBD2
CDR3 length: 17
CDR3 DNA: TGTGCCAGCAGCCCAAATCCCCCGGGACTAGGCTCCTACGAGCAGTACTTC
CDR3 protein: CASSPNPPGLGSYEQYF

V gene: TRBV14
clone size: -
J gene: TRBJ2-5
D gene: -
CDR3 length: 15
CDR3 DNA: TGTGCCAGCAGCCAAGTGGCGGGTCGGTGGGAGACCCAGTACTTC
CDR3 protein: CASSQVAGRWETQYF

V gene: TRBV7-8
clone size: once
J gene: TRBJ1-5
D gene: -
CDR3 length: 19
CDR3 DNA: TGTGCCAGCAGCTTAGAGGAAGGGCGGGGGCTATATAGCAATCAGCCCCAGCATTTT
CDR3 protein: CASSLEEGRGLYSNQPQHF

V gene: TRBV12-5
clone size: -
J gene: TRBJ1-1
D gene: -
CDR3 length: 13
CDR3 DNA: TGTGCTAGCTGGATGCCGGGGGGGACTGAAGCTTTCTTT
CDR3 protein: CASWMPGGTEAFF

V gene: TRBV15
clone size: -
J gene: TRBJ2-1
D gene: TRBD2
CDR3 length: 15
CDR3 DNA: TGTGCCACCAGCGGTCTGGCGGGAGGTCCCAATGAGCAGTTCTTC
CDR3 protein: CATSGLAGGPNEQFF

V gene: TRBV4-1
clone size: few
J gene: TRBJ1-5
D gene: -
CDR3 length: 14
CDR3 DNA: TGCGCCAGCAGCCAAGAGCAGGGTGGGCAGCCCCAGCATTTT
CDR3 protein: CASSQEQGGQPQHF

V gene: TRBV6-4
clone size: few
J gene: TRBJ2-7
D gene: -
CDR3 length: 13
CDR3 DNA: TGTGCCAGCCTCCCCTTAAGGGAGCGGGAGCAGTACTTC
CDR3 protein: CASLPLREREQYF

V gene: TRBV15
clone size: -
J gene: TRBJ2-1
D gene: -
CDR3 length: 14
CDR3 DNA: TGTGCCACCAGCAGAGGGGGGGACGGGAATGAGCAGTTCTTC
CDR3 protein: CATSRGGDGNEQFF

V gene: TRBV27
clone size: -
J gene: TRBJ2-3
D gene: TRBD2
CDR3 length: 13
CDR3 DNA: TGTGCCAGCAGCCCGGGGGGAACAGATACGCAGTATTTT
CDR3 protein: CASSPGGTDTQYF

V gene: TRBV10-3
clone size: -
J gene: TRBJ2-3
D gene: TRBD2
CDR3 length: 16
CDR3 DNA: TGTGCCATCAGTGACCTGGGACTAGCGAGCACAGATACGCAGTATTTT
CDR3 protein: CAISDLGLASTDTQYF

V gene: TRBV27
clone size: -
J gene: TRBJ2-3
D gene: -
CDR3 length: 18
CDR3 DNA: TGTGCCAGCAGCCCCTTATGGCCCGGGAGACCGAGGGTGGATACGCAGTATTTT
CDR3 protein: CASSPLWPGRPRVDTQYF

V gene: TRBV7-2
clone size: once
J gene: TRBJ1-1
D gene: -
CDR3 length: 13
CDR3 DNA: TGTGCCAGCAGCTTAGGTCAGAACACTGAAGCTTTCTTT
CDR3 protein: CASSLGQNTEAFF

V gene: TRBV14
clone size: -
J gene: TRBJ2-7
D gene: -
CDR3 length: 15
CDR3 DNA: TGTGCCAGCAGCCTTCTGGGGCTCCCTCTCGGGGAGCAGTACTTC
CDR3 protein: CASSLLGLPLGEQYF

V gene: TRBV6-4
clone size: -
J gene: TRBJ1-5
D gene: TRBD1
CDR3 length: 16
CDR3 DNA: TGTGCCAGCAGTGAGTCAAAGGGGACAGTCCGGCGGCCCCAGCATTTT
CDR3 protein: CASSESKGTVRRPQHF

V gene: TRBV15
clone size: -
J gene: TRBJ2-7
D gene: -
CDR3 length: 13
CDR3 DNA: TGTGCCACCAGCGCAGGAGGGGAGTACGAGCAGTACTTC
CDR3 protein: CATSAGGEYEQYF

V gene: TRBV15
clone size: few
J gene: TRBJ2-1
D gene: TRBD2
CDR3 length: 17
CDR3 DNA: TGTGCCACCAGCAGAGATACTAGCGGGAGTAGTTACAATGAGCAGTTCTTC
CDR3 protein: CATSRDTSGSSYNEQFF

V gene: TRBV28
clone size: -
J gene: TRBJ2-5
D gene: -
CDR3 length: 12
CDR3 DNA: TGTGCCAGCAGTTTAATGAGGGAGACCCAGTACTTC
CDR3 protein: CASSLMRETQYF